This T cell receptor beta chain derives from a study of shared clonotypes between healthy human individuals. In the study overall: In total, the donors were a couple of women and a few men aged 18 to 49.

Healthy adults negative for HIV, lacking recent acute infections or vaccinations, served as donors. Trimming took 0 bases from V and 7 from J, leaving 13 bases between them. CDR1 is SGDLS and CDR2 is YYNGEE in the germline V gene. The CDR3 covers 14 residues. Assay: immunoSEQ multiplex PCR; the TCRdb copy retains only in-frame clones and omits some. This sample has over a million clones, with approximately 80% found just once. V is TRBV9 and J is TRBJ1-1, with D perhaps matching TRBD1 (5 bases). The source is a man aged 18 to 30 in good health. Some clones in this sample may be carry-over from other donors' samples. Sequencing used memory CD4+ T cells from PBMCs. Subset specified: CD45RA-negative fraction. The CDR3 reads CASSVVRDGVEAFF. CDR3 sequence (DNA): TGTGCCAGCAGCGTAGTCCGGGACGGCGTTGAAGCTTTCTTT.